What follows are 8 T cell receptor beta chains derived from one specimen sequenced in a study of blood T cell repertoires in COVID-19. Sequencing was performed with immunoSEQ multiplex PCR; in TCRdb, only in-frame clones are kept and a portion is missing. The data show over 75,000 clones, roughly 90% seen once. Input material: peripheral blood. The receptors were gathered from a human donor with COVID-19, enrolled during active disease. The donor label of this sample is uncertain.

The gene calls are TRBV7-9 and TRBJ2-7; TRBD2 aligns across 10 bases. The CDR3 has 15 residues. V was pared by 5 bases and J by 4 bases, with 8 bases of the junction left unmatched. The germline V gene encodes CDR1 SEHNR and CDR2 FQNEAQ (reference sequence). The CDR3 sequence is CASSPSSGRRYEQYF. CDR3 nucleotide sequence: TGTGCCAGCAGCCCCTCTAGCGGGAGAAGGTACGAGCAGTACTTC.

The V gene is TRBV29-1, the J gene TRBJ2-6; tentative D call: TRBD2 (7 bases). Trimming took 6 bases from V and 1 from J, leaving 16 bases between them. CDR3 length: 16 amino acids. The V gene's germline CDR1 is SQVTM and CDR2 ANQGSEA. CDR3 in amino acids: CSVGGTPYSGANVLTF. The CDR3 bases are TGCAGCGTGGGGGGGACACCCTATTCTGGGGCCAACGTCCTGACTTTC.

The V call is TRBV19, the J call TRBJ2-7, with D unresolved. The germline CDR1 and CDR2 sequences are LNHDA and SQIVND (reference sequence). This CDR3 spans 14 amino acids. Trimming took off 3 bases at V and 5 bases at J, with 14 bases between the two ends. Here the CDR3 reads CASSISGRIHEQYF. The CDR3 DNA reads as TGTGCCAGTAGTATCAGTGGCAGAATCCACGAGCAGTACTTC. The complete variable domain, with remaining parts taken from reference TRBV19 and TRBJ2-7, reads DGGITQSPKYLFRKEGQNVTLSCEQNLNHDAMYWYRQDPGQGLRLIYYSQIVNDFQKGDIAEGYSVSREKKESFPLTVTSAQKNPTAFYLCASSISGRIHEQYFGPGTRLTVT.

This sequence joins TRBV12-3 or TRBV12-4 and TRBJ2-7; TRBD1 is a possible D gene (5 bases). The V end was cut by 5 bases, the J end by 4 bases, with 6 bases between. This CDR3 region has 11 residues. This CDR3 is CASSQGYEQYF. CDR3 sequence (DNA): TGTGCCAGCAGTCAGGGATACGAGCAGTACTTC.

The chain employs TRBV4-1 and TRBJ2-5; 10 bases align to TRBD2. Germline V gene sequence: CDR1 MGHRA, CDR2 YSYEKL. This CDR3 is built from 13 residues. Germline trimming cut 6 bases from V and 4 bases from J; bases unmatched to any gene: 2. CDR3 protein: CASSRLAGETQYF. For the CDR3, the DNA is TGCGCCAGCAGTCGACTAGCGGGAGAGACCCAGTACTTC.

This chain uses TRBV11-1 with TRBJ2-1; 9 bases are a match to TRBD2. The CDR3 runs to 16 residues. V trimming: 5 bases; J trimming: 0 bases; junction bases outside the gene matches: 5. Germline V gives CDR1 SGHAT, CDR2 FQDESV (reference sequence). The CDR3, as DNA: TGTGCCAGCAGCACTCTAGCGGGGAGCTCCTACAATGAGCAGTTCTTC. Translated, it gives CASSTLAGSSYNEQFF.

The chain uses TRBV7-2 and TRBJ2-3; no definite D call. Germline V gene lookup returns CDR1 SGHTA and CDR2 FQGNSA. V was clipped by 5 bases and J by 4 bases, with 10 bases between them. The CDR3 sequence is 13 residues long. CDR3 residues: CASSPTAPDTQYF. The CDR3 coding sequence is TGTGCCAGCAGCCCCACAGCTCCAGATACGCAGTATTTT.

V usage is TRBV12-3 or TRBV12-4 and J usage is TRBJ2-7; no clear D. The length of the CDR3 is 12 residues. Trimming shortened V by 3 bases and J by 2 bases, and 5 bases separated the two germline ends. The DNA for the CDR3 is TGTGCCAGCAGTTTGAGCCCCTACGAGCAGTACTTC. This gives the protein CASSLSPYEQYF.